This note documents a single TCR beta chain sequence. What it binds is not known. The naive CD8+ gate required CD45RO-CCR7+CD27+CD95- phenotype. This sample was included in a study of CXCR3-negative and CXCR3-positive naive CD8 T cells. Study findings and constraints: Researchers reported similar TRBV-TRBJ usage in naive CXCR3-negative and CXCR3-positive cells, though memory differed.

Germline-derived CDR1 and CDR2 are SGHTA and FQGNSA. The CDR3 has 14 amino acids. Via 5' RACE with UMI labels, TRB cDNA libraries were prepared. TCRdb reprocessed the 5' RACE reads, keeping one entry per CDR3 protein, no DNA. The record lists under 75,000 distinct CDR3 sequences, of which the ten most abundant hold more than 3.5%. The source is a human donor in good health. Some clones in this sample may be carry-over from other donors' samples. The chain has TRBV7-2 and TRBJ2-3. Sequencing used naive CXCR3- CD8+ T cells from blood. The subset is: CD45RO-CCR7+CD27+CD95- naive CD8+ T cells lacking CXCR3 (TNR3-). This CDR3 reads CASSLRGRTDTQYF.